Listed below are T cell receptor beta chains from one sample, sequenced in a study of blood T cell repertoires in COVID-19. Clones were sequenced by immunoSEQ multiplex PCR, and TCRdb holds only the in-frame ones, with some missing. Here the sample spans 85,000 to 110,000 clones, less than 90% being singletons. The sequenced sample consisted of peripheral blood. The receptors shown here come from a human donor in a cohort sampled during active COVID-19. CDR3s include the opening cysteine and the closing phenylalanine or tryptophan. A D gene is named only where the DNA matches it firmly. Clone size is stated in some rows and not others, as once, few, many or a class when expanded.

d_call	clone_size	v_call	j_call	cdr3_nt	cdr3_aa
.	few	TRBV5-6	TRBJ2-3	TGTGCCAGCAGCTTCGGGACAGATACGCAGTATTTT	CASSFGTDTQYF
TRBD2	once	TRBV11-2	TRBJ2-2	TGTGCCAGCAGCTTAGAGGGGACTAGCGGGCTCCTGAACACCGGGGAGCTGTTTTTT	CASSLEGTSGLLNTGELFF
TRBD1	.	TRBV28	TRBJ1-4	TGTGCCAGCGGACGGACAGGGGGCGCGGCGGAAGAAAAACTGTTTTTT	CASGRTGGAAEEKLFF
TRBD2	.	TRBV28	TRBJ2-7	TGTGCCAGCAGTTTGGCGACTAGCGGGGTCTCCTACGAGCAGTACTTC	CASSLATSGVSYEQYF
.	.	TRBV29-1	TRBJ2-5	TGCAGCGTTGTATTCAGTATCGGAGAGGAGACCCAGTACTTC	CSVVFSIGEETQYF
TRBD2	.	TRBV5-1	TRBJ2-1	TGCGCCAGCAGCTTAGCGGGGGGGCTGTTGAACAATGAGCAGTTCTTC	CASSLAGGLLNNEQFF
TRBD2	.	TRBV9	TRBJ2-5	TGTGCCAGCGGGAGGACTAGCGGAGTCCAAGAGACCCAGTACTTC	CASGRTSGVQETQYF
TRBD1	.	TRBV28	TRBJ1-5	TGTGCCAGCAGTTTGACAGGGGGAAACAGGCAGCCCCAGCATTTT	CASSLTGGNRQPQHF
.	.	TRBV20-1	TRBJ2-3	TGCAGTGCTAGACTAACAGATACGCAGTATTTT	CSARLTDTQYF
TRBD1	.	TRBV7-7	TRBJ1-3	TGTGCCAGCAGCTTAGGGACAGGGACTGGAAACACCATATATTTT	CASSLGTGTGNTIYF
.	.	TRBV7-3	TRBJ2-7	TGTGCCAGCAGCTTAAGAGGGGGGGGCGAGCAGTACTTC	CASSLRGGGEQYF
.	.	TRBV7-3	TRBJ2-2	TGTGCCAGCAGCTTAGCGCGGGGGCCGCATACCGGGGAGCTGTTTTTT	CASSLARGPHTGELFF
TRBD1	.	TRBV11-2	TRBJ1-1	TGTGCCAGCAGCAAGGACAGGATGAACACTGAAGCTTTCTTT	CASSKDRMNTEAFF
.	.	TRBV19	TRBJ2-2	TGTGCCAGTAGGCCAAGTGCAGGGGCCGGGGAGCTGTTTTTT	CASRPSAGAGELFF
.	few	TRBV29-1	TRBJ1-2	TGCAGCGCCAGGTACCAGCCGTCTCAGGGCTACACCTTC	CSARYQPSQGYTF
TRBD1	.	TRBV7-3	TRBJ1-2	TGTGCCAGCAGCTTAATGCCCGCAAGGGACAGGGGAGGCTACACCTTC	CASSLMPARDRGGYTF
TRBD2	.	TRBV15	TRBJ2-1	TGTGCCACCAGCAGAGCGACTAGCGGGACTGGCAATGAGCAGTTCTTC	CATSRATSGTGNEQFF
.	.	TRBV19	TRBJ2-3	TGTGCCAGTAGCGCGGCCTCGGATACGCAGTATTTT	CASSAASDTQYF
TRBD1	.	TRBV2	TRBJ2-2	TGTGCCAGCGAAACAGGGGGGCGGACCGGGGAGCTGTTTTTT	CASETGGRTGELFF
.	.	TRBV27	TRBJ2-7	TGTGCCAGCAGCCCCAACTCCTACGAGCAGTACTTC	CASSPNSYEQYF
.	.	TRBV9	TRBJ1-2	TGTGCCAGCAGCGTTGGAGGGGCCTATGGCTACACCTTC	CASSVGGAYGYTF
.	.	TRBV6-5	TRBJ1-5	TGTGCCAGCAGTTACACAGGGTTAAGCAATCAGCCCCAGCATTTT	CASSYTGLSNQPQHF
.	.	TRBV5-6	TRBJ2-2	TGTGCCAGCAGCAGGCGGGATGAGCTCGGGGAGCTGTTTTTT	CASSRRDELGELFF